The TCR beta chain under discussion was sequenced for a study of T-cell memory formation after mild COVID-19. As for the study in general: Largely donor-specific TCR clusters were found.

Germline CDR1 reads DFQATT; CDR2 reads SNEGSKA (reference sequence). The CDR3 has 14 residues. The junction had 8 bases not matched to a gene; V was cut back by 4 bases and J by 4 bases. Note on this clonotype: Its antigen is still unknown.

Notes on the study in general: Clonal second-wave expansions that peaked on day 37 had unconfirmed SARS-CoV-2 specificity. Cross-reactive memory apparently joined, as some responding clones appeared in pre-infection memory.

TCRdb reprocessed the 5' RACE reads via MiXCR and lists one record per CDR3 protein. Of 550,000 to 600,000 distinct CDR3 sequences detected, roughly 17% appear once; the ten largest clones hold just over 8%. V and J are TRBV20-1 and TRBJ1-2, with 8 bases matching TRBD1. The TCR comes from an adult woman who had mild COVID-19 (a few samples of this study predate the infection). Cell type and time point are not known. The sequenced sample consisted of PBMCs or a T cell subset sorted from them (not recorded which). The CDR3 here is CSATNIQGAYGYTF. The CDR3 nucleotides read TGCAGTGCTACGAATATCCAGGGGGCCTATGGCTACACCTTC.